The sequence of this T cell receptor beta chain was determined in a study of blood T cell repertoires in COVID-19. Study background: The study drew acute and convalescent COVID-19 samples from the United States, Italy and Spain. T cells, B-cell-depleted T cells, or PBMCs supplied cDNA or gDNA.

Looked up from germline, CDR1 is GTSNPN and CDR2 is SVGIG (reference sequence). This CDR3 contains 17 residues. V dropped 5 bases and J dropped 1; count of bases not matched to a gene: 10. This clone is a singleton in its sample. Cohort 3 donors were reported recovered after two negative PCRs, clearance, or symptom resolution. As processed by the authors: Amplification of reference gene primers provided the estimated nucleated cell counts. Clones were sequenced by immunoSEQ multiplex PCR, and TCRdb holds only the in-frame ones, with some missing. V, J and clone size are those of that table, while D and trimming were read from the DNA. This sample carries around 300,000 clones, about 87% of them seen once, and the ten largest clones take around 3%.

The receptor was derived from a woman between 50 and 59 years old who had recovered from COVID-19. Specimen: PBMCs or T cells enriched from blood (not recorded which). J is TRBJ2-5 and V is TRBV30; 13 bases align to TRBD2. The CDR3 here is CAWDRLLAGGSQETQYF. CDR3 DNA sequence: TGTGCCTGGGACAGACTACTAGCGGGAGGGAGCCAAGAGACCCAGTACTTC.